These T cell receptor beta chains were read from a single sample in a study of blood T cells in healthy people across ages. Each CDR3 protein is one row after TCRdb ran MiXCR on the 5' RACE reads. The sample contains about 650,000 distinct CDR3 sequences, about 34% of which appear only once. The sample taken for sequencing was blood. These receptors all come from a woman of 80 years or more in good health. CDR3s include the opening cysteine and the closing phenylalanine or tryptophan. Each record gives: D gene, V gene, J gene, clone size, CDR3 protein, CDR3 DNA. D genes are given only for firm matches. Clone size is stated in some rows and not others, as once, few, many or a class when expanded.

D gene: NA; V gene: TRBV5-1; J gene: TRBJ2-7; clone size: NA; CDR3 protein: CASSFLGLQPYEQYF; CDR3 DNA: TGCGCCAGCAGCTTTTTGGGGCTGCAGCCCTACGAGCAGTACTTC
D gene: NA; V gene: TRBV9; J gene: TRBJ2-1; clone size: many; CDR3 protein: CASSAGVGRGNEQFF; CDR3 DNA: TGTGCCAGCAGCGCTGGGGTCGGCCGGGGGAATGAGCAGTTCTTC
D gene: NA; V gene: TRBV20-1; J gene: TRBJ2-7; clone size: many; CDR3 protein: CSARDSQGLHEQYF; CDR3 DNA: TGCAGTGCTAGAGATTCACAGGGTCTCCACGAGCAGTACTTC
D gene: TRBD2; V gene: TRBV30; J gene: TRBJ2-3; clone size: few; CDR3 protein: CACTIAGGDTQYF; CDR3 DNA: TGTGCCTGTACCATAGCGGGGGGAGATACGCAGTATTTT
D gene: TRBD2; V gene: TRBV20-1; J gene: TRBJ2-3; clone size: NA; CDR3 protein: CSARGPRRLAGDFAQYF; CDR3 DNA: TGCAGTGCTAGAGGGCCGCGTAGACTAGCGGGAGATTTCGCGCAGTATTTT
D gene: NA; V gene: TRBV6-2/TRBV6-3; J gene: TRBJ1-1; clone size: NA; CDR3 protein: CASSYSPGGNTEAFF; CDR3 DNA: TGTGCCAGCAGTTACTCTCCAGGCGGGAACACTGAAGCTTTCTTT
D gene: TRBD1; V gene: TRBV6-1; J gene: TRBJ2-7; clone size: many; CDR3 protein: CASSRDRGYDEQYF; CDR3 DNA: TGTGCCAGCAGCCGAGACAGGGGGTACGACGAGCAGTACTTC
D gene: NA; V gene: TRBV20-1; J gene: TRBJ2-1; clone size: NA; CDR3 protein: CSASRTPGDEQFF; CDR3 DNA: TGCAGTGCTAGTCGGACTCCCGGGGATGAGCAGTTCTTC
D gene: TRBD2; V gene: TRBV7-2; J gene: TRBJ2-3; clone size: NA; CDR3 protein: CASSRTSWDTQYF; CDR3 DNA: TGTGCCAGCAGCCGGACTAGCTGGGATACGCAGTATTTT
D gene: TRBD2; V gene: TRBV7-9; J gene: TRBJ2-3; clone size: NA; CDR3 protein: CASSLELAGGRDTQYF; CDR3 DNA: TGTGCCAGCAGCTTGGAACTAGCGGGAGGTCGGGATACGCAGTATTTT
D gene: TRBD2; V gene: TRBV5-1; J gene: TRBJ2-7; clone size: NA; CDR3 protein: CAGCLGFAGVYEQYF; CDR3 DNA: TGCGCCGGCTGCTTGGGGTTTGCGGGAGTCTACGAGCAGTACTTC
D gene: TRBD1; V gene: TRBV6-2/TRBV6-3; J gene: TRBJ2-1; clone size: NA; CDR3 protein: CASRHMGQGLYNEQFF; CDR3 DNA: TGTGCCAGCAGACACATGGGACAGGGACTCTACAATGAGCAGTTCTTC
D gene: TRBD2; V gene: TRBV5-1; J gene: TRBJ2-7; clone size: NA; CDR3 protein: CASSASGSIYEQYF; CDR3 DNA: TGCGCCAGCAGCGCTAGCGGGAGTATCTACGAGCAGTACTTC
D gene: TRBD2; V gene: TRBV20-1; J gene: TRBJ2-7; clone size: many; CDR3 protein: CSAALAGVSYEQYF; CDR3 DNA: TGCAGTGCCGCACTGGCGGGGGTGTCCTACGAGCAGTACTTC